Presented here are 2 T cell receptor beta chains from one specimen sequenced in a study of regulatory T cells in long-lasting Graves disease. This sample's time point: newly diagnosed GD, antithyroid drugs for less than 3 months. TCR sequences were obtained from RNA taken from PBMCs. Library construction for TCR beta used iRepertoire HTBI primers and Arm-PCR of CDR3 regions. TCRdb reprocessed the multiplex PCR reads via MiXCR and lists one record per CDR3 protein. The repertoire holds 400,000 to 650,000 distinct CDR3 sequences, with about 16% as singletons. The same sample was also studied in work on T cells in Graves' hyperthyroidism and ophthalmopathy.

Sequencing used peripheral blood mononuclear cells (PBMCs), obtained at new diagnosis, from a patient treated with antithyroid drugs. These receptors were collected from a middle-aged woman with Graves disease.

In this sample, this clonotype turned up many times. This chain joins TRBV5-1 and TRBJ1-1; D may be TRBD1 (6 bases). V lost 6 bases and J 1 base, leaving 13 bases between the germline ends. CDR3 size: 14 residues. CDR1 and CDR2 from the germline V gene are SGHRS and YFSETQ. CDR3 region: CASNRDSGNTEAFF. CDR3 in DNA: TGCGCCAGCAACAGGGACTCGGGGAACACTGAAGCTTTCTTT.

There are many counts of this clonotype. The rearrangement joins TRBV28 to TRBJ2-7; D is possibly TRBD1 (6 bases). CDR1 is MDHEN, CDR2 SYDVKM, per germline. The ends were cut back, 8 bases at V and 0 bases at J, with 14 bases in the middle. The CDR3 contains 14 residues. The CDR3 loop reads CASYRVGDSYEQYF. For the CDR3, the DNA is TGTGCCAGCTACAGGGTCGGGGACTCCTACGAGCAGTACTTC.